Shown below are 23 T cell receptor beta chains from a single sample sequenced in a study of cytotoxic CD8 clonotypes in ibrutinib-treated CLL. Clones were sequenced by immunoSEQ multiplex PCR, and TCRdb holds only the in-frame ones, with some missing. The sample includes about 180,000 clones, about four fifths of them seen just once. The sequences come from PBMCs, collected after 24 months of ibrutinib treatment. All receptors derive from a human donor with chronic lymphocytic leukemia.

With respect to this clone: Other DNA sequences in this specimen translate into the identical CDR3. V and J are TRBV7-2 and TRBJ2-5, with 14 bases aligning to TRBD2. V gave up 1 base and J gave up 2 bases; unmatched junction bases: 0. This CDR3 contains 16 residues. The V gene's germline CDR1 is SGHTA and CDR2 FQGNSA. CDR3 DNA: TGTGCCAGCAGCTTAGGACTAGCGGGGGGGCAAGAGACCCAGTACTTC. Translating it yields CASSLGLAGGQETQYF.

This clone was found once. The gene calls are TRBV28 and TRBJ2-2; either TRBD1 or TRBD2 may fit D (5 bases each). Germline V lookup: CDR1 MDHEN, CDR2 SYDVKM. V was clipped by 3 bases and J by 7 bases, with 24 bases between them. This CDR3 is built from 18 residues. In DNA, the CDR3 is TGTGCCAGCAGTTTTTCCCTGGGCGAGGGGCCTGGGGTCGGGGAGCTGTTTTTT. The encoded protein is CASSFSLGEGPGVGELFF.

This clone was seen only once. The junction departs from germline at one end; a sequencing error may be responsible. The V call is TRBV5-6, the J call TRBJ2-7; 11 positions agree with TRBD1. The CDR3 consists of 15 residues. The germline V gene encodes CDR1 SGHDT and CDR2 YYEEEE. The CDR3 region is CASSLGTGGSHEQYF. CDR3 coding DNA: TGTGCCAGCAGCTTGGGGACAGGGGGCTCCCACGAGCAGTACTTC.

J is TRBJ2-3 and V is TRBV7-2; D tentatively fits TRBD1 or TRBD2 (6 bases each). The length of the CDR3 is 16 residues. The ends were cut back, 4 bases at V and 1 base at J, with 15 bases in the middle. The V gene's germline CDR1 is SGHTA and CDR2 FQGNSA. DNA for the CDR3: TGTGCCAGCAGCTCCTCAACGGGGGCAGGCACAGATACGCAGTATTTT. As protein: CASSSSTGAGTDTQYF.

The rearrangement links TRBV19 to TRBJ2-7, with D hard to call. Per germline, CDR1 LNHDA and CDR2 SQIVND (reference sequence). This CDR3 is built from 17 residues. V lost 2 bases and J 1 base, leaving 18 bases between the germline ends. CDR3 amino acids: CASSIYGGTSTSYEQYF. The CDR3 DNA is TGTGCCAGTAGTATATATGGCGGAACGAGTACATCCTACGAGCAGTACTTC.

The chain is built from TRBV28 and TRBJ2-7; TRBD1 matches at 10 bases. J lost 7 bases, V lost 6 bases, and 9 bases had no gene match. The CDR3 is 14 amino acids. Germline loops: CDR1 MDHEN, CDR2 SYDVKM. The CDR3 DNA reads as TGTGCCAGCAGCTTACCGGACAGGGGGTCGGAGCAGTACTTC. Protein: CASSLPDRGSEQYF.

J is TRBJ1-2 and V is TRBV6-5; the match to TRBD1 covers 10 bases. Germline V CDR1 and CDR2: MNHEY, SVGAGI. V lost 6 bases and J lost 8; bases outside the gene matches: 9. The CDR3 loop spans 14 amino acids. The CDR3 protein is CASSRNRDRGGYTF. The CDR3 coding sequence is TGTGCCAGCAGCCGGAACCGGGACAGGGGCGGCTACACCTTC.

The chain links TRBV7-8 to TRBJ2-2; TRBD2 matches at 13 bases. J lost 10 bases, V lost 5 bases, and 4 bases had no gene match. This CDR3 region has 14 residues. The germline V gene encodes CDR1 SGHVS and CDR2 FQNEAQ. CDR3 protein: CASSRTSGRTELFF. The CDR3 DNA sequence: TGTGCCAGCAGCAGGACTAGCGGGAGAACGGAGCTGTTTTTT.

The chain links TRBV5-4 to TRBJ1-2; 8 bases line up with TRBD1. Germline-derived CDR1 and CDR2 are SGHNT and YYREEE (reference sequence). Trimming removed 3 bases from V and 4 bases from J; junction bases left unmatched: 8. There are 15 residues in the CDR3. CDR3 in amino acids: CASSSRQGTSYGYTF. CDR3 in DNA: TGTGCCAGCAGCTCGAGACAGGGGACCAGCTATGGCTACACCTTC.

This chain uses TRBV5-1 with TRBJ2-2, with D unresolved. The V gene's germline CDR1 is SGHRS and CDR2 YFSETQ. V gave up 2 bases and J gave up 2 bases, with 13 bases separating them. This CDR3 contains 16 residues. The CDR3 here is CASSFVSLGNTGELFF. As DNA, the CDR3 is TGCGCCAGCAGCTTCGTTTCTTTAGGTAACACCGGGGAGCTGTTTTTT.

The chain couples TRBV5-8 to TRBJ2-3; D is perhaps TRBD1 or TRBD2 (5 bases each). Trimming removed 7 bases from V and 0 bases from J, with 18 bases in between. CDR1 and CDR2 from the germline V gene are SGHTS and YDEGEE. The CDR3 runs 16 residues. The CDR3 reads CASPNAPGPSTDTQYF. The CDR3 bases are TGTGCCAGCCCGAACGCCCCGGGACCTAGCACAGATACGCAGTATTTT.

The chain couples TRBV7-9 to TRBJ2-3, with D tentatively TRBD2 (7 bases). Trimming left V 5 bases short and J 2 bases short, with 14 bases between. The CDR3 consists of 15 residues. Germline lookup yields CDR1 SEHNR and CDR2 FQNEAQ (reference sequence). CDR3 coding DNA: TGTGCCAGCAGCCCACAGGGAGGGAACACAGATACGCAGTATTTT. This encodes CASSPQGGNTDTQYF.

The chain couples TRBV28 to TRBJ2-1, with 15 positions matching TRBD2. The V gene end was trimmed by 5 bases and the J gene end by 9 bases; junction bases not matched to a gene: 8. CDR3 length: 16 residues. Germline CDR1 reads MDHEN; CDR2 reads SYDVKM. DNA for the CDR3: TGTGCCAGCAGTCCGCCCGGGACTAGCGGGAGGTTTGAGCAGTTCTTC. Encoded protein: CASSPPGTSGRFEQFF.

This clone was recorded once. The chain links TRBV2 to TRBJ1-5, with 10 bases lining up with TRBD1. This CDR3 contains 16 residues. Germline-derived CDR1 and CDR2 are SNHLY and FYNNEI. Trimming took 3 bases from V and 7 from J; bases not matched to a gene: 9. This CDR3 reads CASSDYRTGGSQPQHF. For the CDR3, the DNA is TGTGCCAGCAGTGATTATCGGACAGGGGGATCCCAGCCCCAGCATTTT.

V and J are TRBV11-3 and TRBJ2-1; D may match TRBD1 or TRBD2 (7 bases each). Germline-derived CDR1 and CDR2 are SGHNT and YENEEA. Trimming took off 5 bases at V and 5 bases at J, with 16 bases between the two ends. The CDR3 is 15 amino acids. CDR3 loop: CASSPGGGVNNEQFF. DNA of the CDR3: TGTGCCAGCAGCCCAGGGGGGGGAGTAAACAATGAGCAGTTCTTC.

This clone was found a few times. V is TRBV7-9 and J is TRBJ1-5; D unclear. CDR3 length: 12 amino acids. The V and J ends lost 1 base and 14 bases respectively, with 12 bases between them. Germline CDR1 SEHNR, CDR2 FQNEAQ (reference sequence). CDR3 sequence reads: CASSLGASPEHF. CDR3 DNA: TGTGCCAGCAGCTTAGGGGCAAGCCCCGAGCATTTT.

DNA for the CDR3: TGTGCCAGCAGCCAGGGGGCCTATGGCTACACCTTC. It specifies CASSQGAYGYTF. The rearrangement links TRBV7-2 to TRBJ1-2, with TRBD1 matching 8 bases. The germline V gene encodes CDR1 SGHTA and CDR2 FQGNSA. Trimming removed 5 bases from V and 4 bases from J; junction bases left unmatched: 0. The CDR3 has 12 residues.

The gene calls are TRBV6-1 and TRBJ2-4, with 7 positions matching TRBD1. V was pared by 1 base and J by 2 bases, with 5 bases of the junction left unmatched. The CDR3 covers 16 residues. The germline V gene encodes CDR1 MNHNS and CDR2 SASEGT. This CDR3 reads CASSEEPGGSKNIQYF. The CDR3 DNA reads TGTGCCAGCAGTGAAGAGCCAGGGGGATCCAAAAACATTCAGTACTTC.

This clone was seen once. This rearrangement joins TRBV27 to TRBJ1-1; TRBD1 matches at 7 bases. J lost 1 base, V lost 3 bases, and 8 bases had no gene match. The CDR3 runs to 16 residues. CDR1 is MNHEY and CDR2 is SMNVEV in the germline V gene (reference sequence). This CDR3 reads CASSLYWTGSNTEAFF. The CDR3, as DNA: TGTGCCAGCAGTTTGTATTGGACAGGATCGAACACTGAAGCTTTCTTT.

The V gene is TRBV6-5, the J gene TRBJ1-2; D ambiguous. CDR1 MNHEY and CDR2 SVGAGI come from the germline V gene. V lost 7 bases to trimming and J lost 0 bases, with 12 bases between them. The CDR3 contains 14 residues. The CDR3 DNA sequence: TGTGCCAGCACCACCTGGATCTCTAACTATGGCTACACCTTC. It translates to CASTTWISNYGYTF.

The CDR3 is CASSQDSGYGYTF. DNA for the CDR3: TGCGCCAGCAGCCAGGACAGCGGCTATGGCTACACCTTC. J is TRBJ1-2 and V is TRBV4-1; weak D call: TRBD1 (6 bases). The CDR3 spans 13 residues. V lost 3 bases, J lost 4 bases, and 9 bases lay in between. Germline CDR1 and CDR2: MGHRA and YSYEKL.

The chain is built from TRBV7-2 and TRBJ2-1, with 9 bases fitting TRBD1. The CDR3 has 15 amino acids. Germline V gives CDR1 SGHTA, CDR2 FQGNSA. Trimming cost V 3 bases and J 7 bases; bases outside gene matches: 7. The CDR3 protein is CASSLTQGAVNEQFF. The CDR3, as DNA: TGTGCCAGCAGCTTGACACAGGGGGCGGTGAATGAGCAGTTCTTC.

The rearrangement joins TRBV6-5 to TRBJ2-7; weak D call: TRBD1 (6 bases). Germline assignment: CDR1 MNHEY and CDR2 SVGAGI. CDR3 length equals 15 residues. Between the trimmed V and J ends, which lost 0 bases and 2 bases, there was a span of 11 bases. The CDR3 region is CASSYSKGGAYEQYF. The DNA of the CDR3 is TGTGCCAGCAGTTACTCGAAAGGGGGAGCCTACGAGCAGTACTTC.